These T cell receptor beta chains were read from a single sample in a study of cytomegalovirus exposure and HLA in healthy donors. The protocol was immunoSEQ multiplex PCR, while the TCRdb copy is restricted to in-frame clones and leaves out a portion. The table has some 150,000 clones, about 80% seen once. Input material: PBMCs. These receptors originate from a man in his forties in good health and CMV-seronegative. Both conserved end residues are part of each CDR3. A D gene is named only where the DNA matches it firmly. For some rows the clone size is stated as once, few or many, or as a class when expanded; others skip it.

j_call	d_call	clone_size	v_call	cdr3_nt	cdr3_aa
TRBJ2-1	NA	NA	TRBV29-1	TGCAGCGTTGGTCGGGTTTCGGTCGGTAACAATGAGCAGTTCTTC	CSVGRVSVGNNEQFF
TRBJ2-1	NA	NA	TRBV28	TGTGCCAGCAGTCGTCCAGGGGCGTACAATGAGCAGTTCTTC	CASSRPGAYNEQFF
TRBJ1-1	TRBD1	NA	TRBV7-2	TGTGCCAGCGGGCAGGGGACAGGGGGGGCTTTCTTT	CASGQGTGGAFF
TRBJ2-3	NA	NA	TRBV6-5	TGTGCCAGCAGTTACCGCGGGGGCACAGATACGCAGTATTTT	CASSYRGGTDTQYF
TRBJ2-3	TRBD2	once	TRBV9	TGTGCCAGCAGCGTCGGACTAGCGGGAGGGTCGGTGGAAGATACGCAGTATTTT	CASSVGLAGGSVEDTQYF
TRBJ1-3	NA	NA	TRBV14	TGTGCCAGCAGCCAAGGGAGATCTTCTGGAAACACCATATATTTT	CASSQGRSSGNTIYF
TRBJ2-7	NA	NA	TRBV5-6	TGTGCCAGCAGCCGTAAACTTGGCGAGCAGTACTTC	CASSRKLGEQYF
TRBJ2-3	TRBD2	once	TRBV2	TGTGCCAGCCTATTTCTGACTAGCGGGAGACCCGATACGCAGTATTTT	CASLFLTSGRPDTQYF
TRBJ2-3	TRBD2	NA	TRBV6-1	TGTGCCAGCAGGGGACTAGCGGGAAACACAGATACGCAGTATTTT	CASRGLAGNTDTQYF
TRBJ2-1	NA	NA	TRBV6-4	TGTGCCAGCAGTGTAGACCTAAGGGGCGAGCAGTTCTTC	CASSVDLRGEQFF
TRBJ2-7	TRBD2	few	TRBV4-2	TGTGCCAGCAGCCACGGGGGGGCGGGGTACTACGAGCAGTACTTC	CASSHGGAGYYEQYF
TRBJ1-1	TRBD1	NA	TRBV15	TGTGCCACCAGCAGATCGGAAGGTCCGGGACAGTGGTTTACTGAAGCTTTCTTT	CATSRSEGPGQWFTEAFF
TRBJ2-2	TRBD2	NA	TRBV19	TGTGCCAGTAGGCAGCTAGCGGGAGGAAACACCGGGGAGCTGTTTTTT	CASRQLAGGNTGELFF
TRBJ2-2	NA	NA	TRBV6-5	TGTGCCAGCAGTCCCCGGACACTGAACACCGGGGAGCTGTTTTTT	CASSPRTLNTGELFF
TRBJ1-5	NA	NA	TRBV30	TGTGCCTGGAGCGAGGGTCATCAGCCCCAGCATTTT	CAWSEGHQPQHF
TRBJ2-7	TRBD2	NA	TRBV12-5	TGTGCTAGTGGTTCCCCCCCTGCGGGAGAAGCCTACGAGCAGTACTTC	CASGSPPAGEAYEQYF
TRBJ2-5	NA	NA	TRBV5-4	TGTGCCAGCAGCTTGGGTACCCCTCAGGAGACCCAGTACTTC	CASSLGTPQETQYF
TRBJ2-1	NA	NA	TRBV28	TGTGCCAGCAGTTTATCAATAGGACAATACAATGAGCAGTTCTTC	CASSLSIGQYNEQFF
TRBJ2-7	NA	NA	TRBV19	TGTGCCAGTAGTATCTATGGGGGCCCAAACTCCTACGAGCAGTACTTC	CASSIYGGPNSYEQYF
TRBJ2-1	NA	NA	TRBV5-1	TGCGCCAGCAGCTTGGGAGCTAGCAATGAGCAGTTCTTC	CASSLGASNEQFF
TRBJ2-7	TRBD2	NA	TRBV19	TGTGCCAGTAGTATTAGGACTAGCTCCTACGAGCAGTACTTC	CASSIRTSSYEQYF
TRBJ2-7	NA	NA	TRBV5-8	TGTGCCAGCCCCCTTGGGACACCCACCTACGAGCAGTACTTC	CASPLGTPTYEQYF
TRBJ2-5	TRBD2	NA	TRBV5-4	TGTGCCAGCACTTTGGCGGGAGGGACGGGGGAGACCCAGTACTTC	CASTLAGGTGETQYF
TRBJ1-4	NA	NA	TRBV28	TGTGCCAGCAGTCCAACTCATTCGACAGGTTTTAATGAAAAACTGTTTTTT	CASSPTHSTGFNEKLFF
TRBJ2-7	TRBD1	NA	TRBV2	TGTGCCAGCAGCCGGGACAGGGATTCCTACGAGCAGTACTTC	CASSRDRDSYEQYF
TRBJ2-2	NA	NA	TRBV11-2	TGTGCCAGCAGCTTTAGCCTAGGAATGACCGGGGAGCTGTTTTTT	CASSFSLGMTGELFF
TRBJ2-2	NA	NA	TRBV5-4	TGTGCCAGCAGCTCACAACCGTCAGGGGTCCACACCGGGGAGCTGTTTTTT	CASSSQPSGVHTGELFF
TRBJ2-1	TRBD2	NA	TRBV29-1	TGCAGCTCTCGCCATAGCGGGACTTACAATGAGCAGTTCTTC	CSSRHSGTYNEQFF
TRBJ2-3	TRBD1	NA	TRBV11-2	TGTGCCAGCAGCCCTGACAGGGTTTCAGATACGCAGTATTTT	CASSPDRVSDTQYF
TRBJ2-7	TRBD2	NA	TRBV6-5	TGTGCCAGCAGTGCAGGGGGAGCGGGAGGGTACGAGCAGTACTTC	CASSAGGAGGYEQYF
TRBJ1-2	NA	NA	TRBV30	TGTGCCTGGAGTTCGGGGTTTGCCTATGGCTACACCTTC	CAWSSGFAYGYTF
TRBJ2-5	TRBD1	NA	TRBV4-1	TGCGCCAGCAGCCAGCCACAGGGGGCGACCCAGTACTTC	CASSQPQGATQYF
TRBJ2-1	NA	NA	TRBV4-2	TGTGCCAGCAGCTCCCGCGGGTTCGACAATGAGCAGTTCTTC	CASSSRGFDNEQFF
TRBJ2-2	NA	few	TRBV19	TGTGCCAGTATGGGGGGAAGTGGGGCCGGGGAGCTGTTTTTT	CASMGGSGAGELFF